This record covers a single TCR beta chain. Its antigen is unknown. These data come from a study of circulating and synovial CD4+ cells in juvenile arthritis. Overall study results and limits: Shared-clonotype fractions with synovium likely underestimate full repertoire overlap.

The data were produced by immunoSEQ multiplex PCR, yet TCRdb's version contains in-frame clones alone and is incomplete. The sample holds around 14,000 clones, 65% to 85% seen once. The CDR3 is made up of 15 amino acids. V was pared by 2 bases and J by 0 bases, with 10 bases between. Germline CDR1 reads ENHRY; CDR2 reads SYGVKD. This TCR derives from a human patient with juvenile idiopathic arthritis. Some clones in this sample may be carry-over from other donors' samples. This chain joins TRBV10-3 and TRBJ1-1, with D perhaps matching TRBD1 (5 bases). The specimen was CD4+ T cells from synovial fluid. CDR3 residues: CAISETGLMNTEAFF. CDR3 sequence (DNA): TGTGCCATCAGTGAGACAGGCCTTATGAACACTGAAGCTTTCTTT.